This entry is about one T cell receptor beta chain. V gave up 8 bases and J gave up 7 bases; unmatched junction bases: 16. CDR3 length equals 16 residues. The germline V gene has CDR1 SGHTA and CDR2 FQGTGA. As handled by the study authors: Researchers report that nucleated cell counts were estimated from reference gene primer amplification. Measured with immunoSEQ multiplex PCR; TCRdb has only the in-frame clones, and not every one. V, J and clone size are those of that table, while D and trimming were read from the DNA. The table lists about 120,000 clones, approximately 81% of them singletons, with 3.8% in the top ten. The sample originates from a study of blood T cell repertoires in COVID-19. On the study more broadly: From the United States, Italy and Spain came samples of acute and convalescent COVID-19. T cells, B-cell-depleted T cells, or PBMCs provided the cDNA or gDNA that served as material.

Sequencing used peripheral blood. This TCR came from a woman between 50 and 59 years old with acute or convalescent COVID-19. The chain couples TRBV7-3 to TRBJ2-1, with 8 bases lining up with TRBD2. Written as DNA, the CDR3 is TGTGCCAGCTCTGCGGGGGGAACGGCTATCAGGAATGAGCAGTTCTTC. It encodes CASSAGGTAIRNEQFF.